Here is one T cell receptor beta chain with its context. This clonotype is regarded as medium-sized (0.01 to 0.1%). Its antigen remains unidentified. No much larger clone is present one base from it, and per-base qualities are unavailable. This entry comes from a study of read filtering for tumor transcriptome and immune sequencing (dated by TCRdb to 2020 to 2022). For context, the study as a whole: Of the patients in the cohort, about 17 were male and over 11 were female, and their mean age was approximately 70 years, with a range of roughly 40 to 80. By revised international staging, 8 or 9 patients were R-ISS I, some 16 were R-ISS II and over 5 were R-ISS III. After DNase treatment, whole-transcriptome libraries were prepared with the TruSeq RNA Access Library Prep Kit. Per sample, about 4.05 to 11 million TCR-region mapped reads were obtained with IR-seq, compared with only about 80 to 1,400 with RNA-seq. Using the same bone marrow samples, the study compared TCR repertoires obtained by targeted immune repertoire sequencing with those obtained by bulk whole-transcriptome sequencing. As a main aim, a read-filtering strategy for immune repertoire data was addressed, with the specific question being whether clonotypes supported by a single read should be removed.

CDR1 MNHNY and CDR2 SVGAGI are derived from the germline V gene (reference sequence). Including cysteine and phenylalanine, the CDR3 has 13 amino acids. Just the 39-base CDR3 DNA is kept, in frame starting at base 1. V loses 7 bases of germline sequence and J loses 8 bases, and the interval between the two ends is 15 bases. Starting from roughly 370 ng RNA, TCR libraries were constructed with the Immunoverse kit using molecular barcoded adaptors that cover the alpha/delta and beta/gamma chains. TCR library preparation was performed with the same RNA that was used for transcriptome sequencing. TCR libraries were sequenced on an Illumina HiSeq 4000 with 2 x 150 cycles. The study's processing was this. TCR reads were aligned to human V, D, J and C references and assembled into CDR3 clonotypes with MiXCR, including quality filtering and error correction. Clonotype counts and gene usage diversity were analyzed with the tcR package in R. Raw mapping reads were checked after the RNA-seq reads had been mapped by STAR aligner version 2.5.3a onto the human GRCh37 genome. To test the effect of sequencing depth on detected clonotypes, IR-seq fastq files were randomly downsampled using Seqtk 1.3. The public sequencing data were trimmed at Q25 with fastp and processed into clonotypes with MiXCR by TCRdb, which kept only in-frame beta chains. Rows merge per CDR3 protein into single entries with the most common DNA and genes. The authors' filters were not applied to this entry. In all, the sample holds 43,000 or so distinct CDR3 sequences, and about an eighth of those were seen once. Together, the top ten hold roughly 15% of the sample.

Every patient had bone marrow sampled at the time of active disease. Ficoll-Hypaque density gradient centrifugation was used to isolate bone marrow mononuclear cells. CD138-negative cells were obtained by negative selection after labeling with CD138 magnetic microbeads on a MACS separator, removing myeloma plasma cells. Purity of the isolated cells was checked by flow cytometry on an Attune NxT using CD138 antibodies. TRIzol reagent was used to extract total RNA, and a NanoDrop spectrophotometer was used to quantify the extracted RNA. Paired RNA-seq and IR-seq were performed on the CD138-negative bone marrow sample of each patient. Overall results and qualifications from the work: The correlation between IR-seq and RNA-seq shared clonotype proportions was increased by removal of single-read clonotypes. The sorted CD138-negative fraction was a mixed bone marrow immune population, not purified T cells. IR-seq captured clonotypes at much higher depth and more reliably than RNA-seq, and smaller IR-seq throughput sufficed to identify most shared clonotypes. Single-read clonotypes made up around 82% of clonotypes but 3% to 3.5% of total reads in IR-seq, and over 65% of clonotypes and around 45% of reads in RNA-seq.

Material: a population of CD138-negative cells sorted from bone marrow. Taken with the paper, the label for cell subset or site translates to: bone marrow mononuclear cells depleted of CD138+ plasma/myeloma cells by negative magnetic selection. This receptor was identified in a donor aged 40 or older with multiple myeloma. The chain is made from TRBV6-6 and TRBJ2-1; the best D guess is TRBD2, with 5 bases matching. The CDR3 reads as follows: CASTRTGHDEQFF. The sequenced DNA is TGTGCCAGCACCAGGACTGGTCATGATGAGCAGTTCTTC.